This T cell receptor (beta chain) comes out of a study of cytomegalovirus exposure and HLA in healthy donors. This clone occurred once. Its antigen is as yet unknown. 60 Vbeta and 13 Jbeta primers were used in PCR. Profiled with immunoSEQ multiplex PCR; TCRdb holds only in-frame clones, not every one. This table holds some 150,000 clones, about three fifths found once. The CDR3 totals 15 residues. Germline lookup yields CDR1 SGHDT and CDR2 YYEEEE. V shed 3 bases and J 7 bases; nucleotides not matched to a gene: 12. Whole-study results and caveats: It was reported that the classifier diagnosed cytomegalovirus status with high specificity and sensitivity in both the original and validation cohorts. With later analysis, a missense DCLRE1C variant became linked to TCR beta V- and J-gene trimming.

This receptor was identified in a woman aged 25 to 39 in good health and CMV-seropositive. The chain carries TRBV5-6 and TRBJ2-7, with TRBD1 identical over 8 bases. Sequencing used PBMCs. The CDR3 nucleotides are TGTGCCAGCAGCTGGAGTCCCGGGACAGGTTTGGAGCAGTACTTC. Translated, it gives CASSWSPGTGLEQYF. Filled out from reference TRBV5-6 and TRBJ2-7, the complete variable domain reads DAGVTQSPTHLIKTRGQQVTLRCSPKSGHDTVSWYQQALGQGPQFIFQYYEEEERQRGNFPDRFSGHQFPNYSSELNVNALLLGDSALYLCASSWSPGTGLEQYFGPGTRLTVT.